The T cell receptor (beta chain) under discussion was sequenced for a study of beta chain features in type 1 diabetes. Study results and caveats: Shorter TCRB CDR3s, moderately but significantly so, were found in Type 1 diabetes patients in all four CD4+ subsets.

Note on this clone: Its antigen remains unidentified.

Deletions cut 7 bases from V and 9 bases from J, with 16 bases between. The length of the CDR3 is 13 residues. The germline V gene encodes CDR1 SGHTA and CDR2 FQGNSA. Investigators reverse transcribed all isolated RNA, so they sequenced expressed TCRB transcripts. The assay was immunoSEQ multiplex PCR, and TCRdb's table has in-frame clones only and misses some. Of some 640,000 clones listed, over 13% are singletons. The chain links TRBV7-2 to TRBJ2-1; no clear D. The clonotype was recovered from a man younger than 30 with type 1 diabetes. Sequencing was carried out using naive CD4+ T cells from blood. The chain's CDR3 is CASNSIPTSEQFF. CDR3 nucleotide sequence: TGTGCCAGCAACTCCATACCCACGAGTGAGCAGTTCTTC.